This T cell receptor beta chain was sequenced for a study of blood T cells in healthy people across ages. Drawing of peripheral blood yielded approximately 10 milliliters from each donor. The V segment lost 7 bases and the J segment 2 bases; nucleotides outside the gene matches: 8. CDR1 GTSNPN and CDR2 SVGIG come from the germline V gene (reference sequence). This CDR3 region has 15 residues. Sample-barcoded 5' priming and a J-beta primer mix drove a second PCR of 7 to 11 cycles. Every sample gave at least 2.5 million paired-end reads containing CDR3. MiXCR was run by TCRdb on the 5' RACE reads, yielding one entry per CDR3 protein. The profile shows 780,000 or so distinct CDR3 sequences, more than 50% of them singletons.

This clonotype was sampled from a man aged 35 to 55 in good health. This chain links TRBV30 with TRBJ2-3; 11 positions match TRBD2. Material for sequencing was blood. CDR3 sequence: CALCYSGGDTDTQYF. In DNA form, the CDR3 reads TGTGCCTTATGTTATAGCGGGGGGGACACAGATACGCAGTATTTT.